These 6 T cell receptor beta chains originate from one sample sequenced in a study of T cell repertoires in cytomegalovirus infection. TCRdb ran MiXCR on the reads and lists one entry per CDR3 protein. Of around 530,000 distinct CDR3 sequences listed, about 26% are singletons. The sequencing sample was made of PBMCs. The source is a human donor in good health (CMV status not recorded). Some clones in this sample may be carry-over from other donors' samples.

V and J are TRBV6-4 and TRBJ2-7, with 10 bases identical to TRBD2. From germline, CDR1 is MRHNA and CDR2 SNTAGT. V was pared by 7 bases and J by 4 bases, with 4 bases of the junction left unmatched. This CDR3 is 13 amino acids long. CDR3 nucleotide sequence: TGTGCCAGCACCCTAGCGGGAGAGTACGAGCAGTACGTC. This encodes CASTLAGEYEQYV.

The table lists this clonotype with a few counts. The gene calls are TRBV6-5 and TRBJ1-1, with D uncertain. Trimming shortened V by 0 bases and J by 8 bases, and 16 bases separated the two germline ends. CDR3 size: 15 residues. Germline-derived CDR1 and CDR2 are MNHEY and SVGAGI. CDR3 protein: CASSYSIPGTPEAFF. The CDR3 coding sequence is TGTGCCAGCAGTTACTCGATCCCGGGCACACCCGAAGCTTTCTTT.

The V gene is TRBV12-3 or TRBV12-4, the J gene TRBJ1-1; D not certain. This CDR3 is 15 amino acids long. With 10 bases removed from V and 0 bases from J, the gap between germline ends came to 18 bases. The CDR3 bases are TGTGCCACCCAGGACTCCCCGTCGCTGAACACTGAAGCTTTCTTT. This codes for CATQDSPSLNTEAFF.

The CDR3 DNA reads TGCGCCAGCAGCCCCGGTTCGGCGAACATTCAGTACTTC. It specifies CASSPGSANIQYF. The V gene is TRBV5-1, the J gene TRBJ2-4; no clear D gene. The V gene lost 4 bases and the J gene lost 7 bases, with 12 bases spanning the gap. The CDR3 consists of 13 residues. The germline V gene has CDR1 SGHRS and CDR2 YFSETQ.

This clonotype was detected many times. The chain recombines TRBV11-2 with TRBJ1-3, with a tentative D call TRBD1 (5 bases). This CDR3 spans 16 amino acids. Germline values: CDR1 SGHAT, CDR2 FQNNGV. V lost 2 bases and J lost 4, with 15 bases in between. The chain's CDR3 is CASSLTIGDGGNTIYF. CDR3 nucleotides: TGTGCCAGCAGCTTAACAATTGGGGACGGGGGAAACACCATATATTTT.

This clonotype has only a few counts. V gene TRBV2 combines with J gene TRBJ2-1, with 12 bases that match TRBD2. V lost 7 bases and J lost 3; bases outside the gene matches: 4. Looked up from germline, CDR1 is SNHLY and CDR2 is FYNNEI. This CDR3 is 15 amino acids long. Here the CDR3 reads CASMTSGSFYNEQFF. CDR3 DNA sequence: TGTGCCAGCATGACTAGCGGGAGTTTCTACAATGAGCAGTTCTTC.